The 15 T cell receptor beta chains in this list originate from one sample, sequenced in a study of CD8 T cells in ankylosing spondylitis. TCRdb redid the calling of the 5' RACE reads with MiXCR, one entry per CDR3 protein. The repertoire includes some 63,000 distinct CDR3 sequences, more than 5.5% of them detected once, and under 6% sits in the top ten. The specimen sequenced was synovial fluid, either unsorted or a sorted T cell fraction (not recorded which). These receptor sequences come from a male donor with ankylosing spondylitis.

There are many counts of this clonotype. The chain employs TRBV6-5 and TRBJ2-2, with TRBD1 identical over 7 bases. The CDR3 totals 14 residues. Unmatched junction bases numbered 4, after V lost 4 bases and J lost 5 bases. CDR1 and CDR2 from the germline V gene are MNHEY and SVGAGI. CDR3 nucleotides: TGTGCCAGCAGTTCAGGGGACAGAACCGGGGAGCTGTTTTTT. Residues: CASSSGDRTGELFF.

At least ten counts were recorded for this clonotype. This sequence joins TRBV7-2 and TRBJ2-5; D call uncertain. With 4 bases removed from V and 10 bases from J, the gap between germline ends came to 10 bases. CDR3 length equals 11 residues. Germline V gene data show CDR1 as SGHTA and CDR2 as FQGNSA. Here the CDR3 reads CASSSGMVQYF. CDR3 DNA sequence: TGTGCCAGCAGCTCAGGCATGGTCCAGTACTTC.

This sequence joins TRBV5-4 and TRBJ2-2, with D maybe TRBD1 (7 bases). In germline, CDR1 is SGHNT, CDR2 YYREEE (reference sequence). CDR3 length: 15 residues. Trimming pared 0 bases from V and 6 bases from J, leaving 12 bases between. This CDR3 is CASSLGPRGAGELFF. CDR3 nucleotides: TGTGCCAGCAGCTTGGGCCCCAGGGGGGCCGGGGAGCTGTTTTTT.

This clonotype was picked up many times. This rearrangement joins TRBV15 to TRBJ1-2; D is uncertain. Deletions cut 0 bases from V and 6 bases from J, with 14 bases between. Germline CDR1 and CDR2: LNHNV and YYDKDF (reference sequence). The CDR3 is 15 residues long. As DNA, the CDR3 is TGTGCCACCAGCAGAGATCGGTTAACAGCTAATGGCTACACCTTC. It codes for CATSRDRLTANGYTF.

In its sample, this clonotype was seen many times. This sequence joins TRBV12-3 or TRBV12-4 and TRBJ2-3, with TRBD2 identical over 12 bases. The CDR3 is 15 amino acids. With 7 bases clipped from V and 8 bases from J, the junction kept 10 bases outside the gene matches. The CDR3 region has the DNA TGTGCCAGCAATCCGACTAGCGGGAGAGACGGTACGCAGTATTTT. This gives the protein CASNPTSGRDGTQYF.

This clonotype has a count of ten or more. The chain recombines TRBV10-2 with TRBJ2-7; the match to TRBD2 covers 8 bases. CDR1 and CDR2 from the germline V gene are WSHSY and SAAADI. J was trimmed by 1 base and V by 0 bases; bases with no gene match: 8. There are 17 residues in the CDR3. CDR3 sequence: CASSESARTSRSYEQYF. In DNA, the CDR3 is TGCGCCAGCAGTGAGTCGGCTAGGACTAGCCGGTCCTACGAGCAGTACTTC.

This clonotype was detected ten times or more. The chain combines TRBV5-1 with TRBJ2-5; 7 nucleotides line up with TRBD1. The CDR3 covers 14 residues. J lost 5 bases, V lost 4 bases, and 8 bases had no gene match. CDR1 SGHRS and CDR2 YFSETQ come from the germline V gene. The DNA of the CDR3 is TGCGCCAGCAGCGAGTCGACAGGGTACGAGACCCAGTACTTC. Protein: CASSESTGYETQYF.

This clonotype was recorded at least ten times. This chain joins TRBV6-1 and TRBJ2-1, with 9 positions matching TRBD1. This CDR3 contains 15 residues. The germline V gene encodes CDR1 MNHNS and CDR2 SASEGT. The V segment lost 1 base and the J segment 8 bases; nucleotides outside the gene matches: 6. The CDR3 loop is CASSEVGTGLYEQFF. CDR3 nucleotides: TGTGCCAGCAGTGAAGTCGGGACAGGGCTCTATGAGCAGTTCTTC.

This clonotype appeared many times. The chain combines TRBV12-3 or TRBV12-4 with TRBJ1-4; 7 bases agree with TRBD1. CDR3 size: 14 residues. With 5 bases clipped from V and 6 bases from J, the junction kept 6 bases outside the gene matches. CDR3 sequence: CASSAGTDYEKLFF. The CDR3 nucleotides are TGTGCCAGCAGTGCCGGGACAGACTATGAAAAACTGTTTTTT.

This clonotype was seen repeatedly, ten times or more. The CDR3 sequence: CASGRGGGNGDTQYF. Here the CDR3 DNA reads TGTGCCAGCGGCCGGGGGGGAGGGAATGGAGATACGCAGTATTTT. The rearrangement uses TRBV6-1 and TRBJ2-3; TRBD2 aligns across 8 bases. The CDR3 contains 15 residues. Per the germline V gene, CDR1 is MNHNS and CDR2 is SASEGT. The junction had 12 bases not matched to a gene; V was cut back by 8 bases and J by 5 bases.

This clonotype has a count of ten or more. The V call is TRBV10-3, the J call TRBJ2-1, with D unresolved. The V and J ends lost 3 bases and 10 bases respectively, with 10 bases between them. Germline lookup yields CDR1 ENHRY and CDR2 SYGVKD. There are 12 residues in the CDR3. The CDR3 sequence: CAISDWILEQFF. The CDR3 nucleotides are TGTGCCATCAGTGACTGGATTCTCGAGCAGTTCTTC.

V gene TRBV5-1 combines with J gene TRBJ2-5; D is unresolved. CDR1 and CDR2 (germline): SGHRS, YFSETQ. Trimming shortened V by 4 bases and J by 5 bases, and 18 bases separated the two germline ends. CDR3 size: 15 residues. The CDR3 loop reads CASSIGPTLLETQYF. The DNA for the CDR3 is TGCGCCAGCAGCATAGGGCCAACCTTGCTGGAGACCCAGTACTTC.

This clonotype has just a few counts. The chain has TRBV28 and TRBJ2-2; the D gene is possibly TRBD2 (6 bases). This CDR3 contains 15 residues. Trimming removed 7 bases at V and 0 bases at J, with 12 bases between. Germline V gene sequence: CDR1 MDHEN, CDR2 SYDVKM. CDR3 DNA: TGTGCCAGCAACCTAGCGTCAGCGAACACCGGGGAGCTGTTTTTT. Protein sequence: CASNLASANTGELFF.

This clonotype occurred a few times. This chain uses TRBV11-2 with TRBJ2-3, with TRBD2 matching 12 bases. CDR1 SGHAT and CDR2 FQNNGV come from the germline V gene. V shed 1 base and J 3 bases; nucleotides not matched to a gene: 5. CDR3 length: 17 amino acids. DNA of the CDR3: TGTGCCAGCAGCTTAGGGGTACTAGCGGGAGGTACAGATACGCAGTATTTT. Its protein is CASSLGVLAGGTDTQYF. The whole variable domain, remainder taken from reference TRBV11-2 and TRBJ2-3, is EAGVAQSPRYKIIEKRQSVAFWCNPISGHATLYWYQQILGQGPKLLIQFQNNGVVDDSQLPKDRFSAERLKGVDSTLKIQPAKLEDSAVYLCASSLGVLAGGTDTQYFGPGTRLTVL.

The sample holds a few counts of this clonotype. The chain combines TRBV21-1 with TRBJ2-3; the D call of TRBD1 is as the table states it, not checked on the DNA. TRBV21-1 is tagged as a pseudogene. This CDR3 is 15 amino acids long. The CDR3 protein is CASSTGGEVRDTQYF. The CDR3 nucleotides read TGTGCCAGCAGCACAGGGGGGGAAGTGCGGGATACGCAGTATTTT.